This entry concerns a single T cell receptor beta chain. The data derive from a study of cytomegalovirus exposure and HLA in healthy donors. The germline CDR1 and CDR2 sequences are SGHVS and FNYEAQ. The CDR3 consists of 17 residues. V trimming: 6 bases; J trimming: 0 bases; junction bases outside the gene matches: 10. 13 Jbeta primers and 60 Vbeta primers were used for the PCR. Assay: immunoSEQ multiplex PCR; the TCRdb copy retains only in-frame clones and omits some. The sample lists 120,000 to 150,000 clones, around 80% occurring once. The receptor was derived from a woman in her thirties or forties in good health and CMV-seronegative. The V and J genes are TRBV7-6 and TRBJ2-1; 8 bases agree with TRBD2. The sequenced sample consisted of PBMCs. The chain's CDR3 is CASSSSGSPHSYNEQFF. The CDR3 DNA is TGTGCCAGCAGTTCCAGCGGGAGTCCCCACTCCTACAATGAGCAGTTCTTC.